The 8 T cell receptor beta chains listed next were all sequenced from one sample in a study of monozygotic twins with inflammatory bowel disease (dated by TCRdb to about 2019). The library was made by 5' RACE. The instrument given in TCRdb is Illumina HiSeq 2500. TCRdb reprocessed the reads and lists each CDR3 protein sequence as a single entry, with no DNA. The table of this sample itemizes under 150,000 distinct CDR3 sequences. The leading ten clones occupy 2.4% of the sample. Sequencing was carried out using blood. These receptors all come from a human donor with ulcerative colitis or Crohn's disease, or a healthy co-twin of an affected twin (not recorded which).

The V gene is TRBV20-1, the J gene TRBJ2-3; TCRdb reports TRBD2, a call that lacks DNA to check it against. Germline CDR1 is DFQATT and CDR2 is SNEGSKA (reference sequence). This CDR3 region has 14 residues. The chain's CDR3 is CSASPAGGPDTQYF.

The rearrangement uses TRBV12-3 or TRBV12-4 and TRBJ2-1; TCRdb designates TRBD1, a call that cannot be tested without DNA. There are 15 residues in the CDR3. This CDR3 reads CASSPSNGRYNEQFF.

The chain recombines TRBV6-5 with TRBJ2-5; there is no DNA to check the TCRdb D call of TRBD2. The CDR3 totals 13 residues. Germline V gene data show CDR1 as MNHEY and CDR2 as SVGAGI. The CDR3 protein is CASRLRGRETQYF.

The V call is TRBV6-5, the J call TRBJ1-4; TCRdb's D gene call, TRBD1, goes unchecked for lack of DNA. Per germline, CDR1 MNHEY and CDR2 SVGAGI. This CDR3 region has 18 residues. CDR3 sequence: CASSSRGPIIPTNEKLFF.

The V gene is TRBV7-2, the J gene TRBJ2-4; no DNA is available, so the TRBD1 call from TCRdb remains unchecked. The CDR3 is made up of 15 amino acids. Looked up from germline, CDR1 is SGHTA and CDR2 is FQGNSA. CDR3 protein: CASSSEGAVKNIQYF.

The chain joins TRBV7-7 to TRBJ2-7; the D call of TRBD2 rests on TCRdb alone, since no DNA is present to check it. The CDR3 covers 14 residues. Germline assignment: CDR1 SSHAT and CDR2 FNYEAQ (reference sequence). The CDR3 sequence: CASSPDGGVHEQYF. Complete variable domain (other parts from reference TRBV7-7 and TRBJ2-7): GAGVSQSPRYKVTKRGQDVTLRCDPISSHATLYWYQQALGQGPEFLTYFNYEAQPDKSGLPSDRFSAERPEGSISTLTIQRTEQRDSAMYRCASSPDGGVHEQYFGPGTRLTVT.

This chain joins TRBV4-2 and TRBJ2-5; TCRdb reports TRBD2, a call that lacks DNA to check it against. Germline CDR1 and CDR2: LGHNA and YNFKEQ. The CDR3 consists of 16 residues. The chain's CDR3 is CASSQLAGRNQETQYF.

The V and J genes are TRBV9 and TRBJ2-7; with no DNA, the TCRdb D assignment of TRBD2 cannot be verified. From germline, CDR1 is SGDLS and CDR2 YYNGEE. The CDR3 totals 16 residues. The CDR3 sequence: CASSVAGTVYDYEQYF.